What follows are 14 T cell receptor beta chains derived from one specimen sequenced in a study of OX40 agonist ivuxolimab in advanced cancers. TCRdb keeps only in-frame clones here, not all; method: immunoSEQ multiplex PCR. The table shows 75,000 to 95,000 clones, with 80% to 90% occurring only once. Source: CD4+ or CD8+ T cells sorted from blood, taken in a trial of the OX40 agonist ivuxolimab. The source is an adult with an advanced solid tumor such as melanoma, head and neck, liver or kidney cancer.

J is TRBJ2-3 and V is TRBV29-1; D is undetermined. V was clipped by 6 bases and J by 3 bases, with 16 bases between them. Germline assignment: CDR1 SQVTM and CDR2 ANQGSEA. The CDR3 covers 14 residues. The CDR3 protein is CSVRDRTVTDTQYF. CDR3 nucleotides: TGCAGCGTCCGAGACCGGACGGTGACAGATACGCAGTATTTT.

This chain joins TRBV5-1 and TRBJ1-2; 9 bases match TRBD1. Losses at the gene ends were 4 bases for V and 6 bases for J; bases not matched to a gene: 16. Germline V lookup: CDR1 SGHRS, CDR2 YFSETQ. The CDR3 covers 17 residues. The CDR3 loop reads CASSGRDRASGPHGYTF. The CDR3 nucleotides are TGCGCCAGCAGCGGAAGGGACAGGGCCTCGGGTCCTCATGGCTACACCTTC. The complete variable domain, with remaining parts taken from reference TRBV5-1 and TRBJ1-2, reads KAGVTQTPRYLIKTRGQQVTLSCSPISGHRSVSWYQQTPGQGLQFLFEYFSETQRNKGNFPGRFSGRQFSNSRSEMNVSTLELGDSALYLCASSGRDRASGPHGYTFGSGTRLTVV.

This clone was seen only once. J is TRBJ2-2 and V is TRBV28; possible D gene TRBD2, 5 bases. Per the germline V gene, CDR1 is MDHEN and CDR2 is SYDVKM. V was trimmed by 7 bases and J by 0 bases, leaving 6 bases between them. The CDR3 spans 13 residues. CDR3: CASIGANTGELFF. CDR3 DNA sequence: TGTGCCAGCATCGGGGCGAACACCGGGGAGCTGTTTTTT.

The chain is built from TRBV28 and TRBJ1-1, with D possibly being TRBD1 (5 bases). CDR1 is MDHEN and CDR2 is SYDVKM in the germline V gene. V lost 6 bases and J 4 bases, leaving 6 bases between the germline ends. This CDR3 has 11 amino acids. The CDR3 loop is CASRGVTEAFF. The CDR3 DNA is TGTGCCAGCAGGGGGGTCACTGAAGCTTTCTTT.

The rearrangement joins TRBV27 to TRBJ1-1, with D perhaps matching TRBD1 (5 bases). The V end was cut by 4 bases, the J end by 1 base, with 7 bases between. CDR1 and CDR2 (germline): MNHEY, SMNVEV (reference sequence). This CDR3 is built from 13 residues. The CDR3 DNA sequence: TGTGCCAGCAGTTACAGGTGGAACACTGAAGCTTTCTTT. Its protein product is CASSYRWNTEAFF.

The rearrangement joins TRBV5-1 to TRBJ2-3; perhaps TRBD2 as D (5 bases). Germline assignment: CDR1 SGHRS and CDR2 YFSETQ. V was cut by 6 bases and J by 0 bases, with 17 bases left in between. This CDR3 contains 16 residues. The CDR3 reads CASTSGLRGSTDTQYF. DNA of the CDR3: TGCGCCAGCACGTCTGGGCTACGGGGAAGCACAGATACGCAGTATTTT.

The chain uses TRBV10-3 and TRBJ2-2; 8 bases are shared with TRBD1. The CDR3 consists of 14 residues. The junction had 3 bases not matched to a gene; V was cut back by 6 bases and J by 3 bases. The germline CDR1 and CDR2 sequences are ENHRY and SYGVKD. CDR3 nucleotides: TGTGCCATCAGGCAGGACAGGGACACCGGGGAGCTGTTTTTT. Protein sequence: CAIRQDRDTGELFF.

On this clone: This specimen includes other DNA sequences encoding the same CDR3. V usage is TRBV9 and J usage is TRBJ2-1, with 8 bases matching TRBD2. V lost 2 bases to trimming and J lost 7 bases; unmatched junction nucleotides: 5. CDR3 length: 14 amino acids. CDR1 is SGDLS and CDR2 is YYNGEE in the germline V gene. DNA of the CDR3: TGTGCCAGCAGCGTGGGGACTAGTGGGAATGAGCAGTTCTTC. As protein: CASSVGTSGNEQFF. Drawing the rest from reference TRBV9 and TRBJ2-1, the complete variable domain is DSGVTQTPKHLITATGQRVTLRCSPRSGDLSVYWYQQSLDQGLQFLIQYYNGEERAKGNILERFSAQQFPDLHSELNLSSLELGDSALYFCASSVGTSGNEQFFGPGTRLTVL.

V and J are TRBV18 and TRBJ1-1, with 7 nucleotides matching TRBD1. The CDR3 has 14 residues. Germline assignment: CDR1 KGHSH and CDR2 LQKENI. The junction had 6 bases not matched to a gene; V was cut back by 3 bases and J by 5 bases. The CDR3 nucleotides read TGTGCCAGCTCACCTGGACAGGATGGTACTGAAGCTTTCTTT. Its protein is CASSPGQDGTEAFF.

The rearrangement joins TRBV11-1 to TRBJ2-2; a possible D gene is TRBD1 (6 bases). The germline V gene has CDR1 SGHAT and CDR2 FQDESV (reference sequence). There are 14 residues in the CDR3. Trimming took off 5 bases at V and 2 bases at J, with 9 bases between the two ends. The DNA for the CDR3 is TGTGCCAGCAGCGTGGACAGTAACACCGGGGAGCTGTTTTTT. Translated, it gives CASSVDSNTGELFF.

The CDR3 nucleotides read TGTGCCAGCAGTACCCAATTCCCTGAGCAGTACTTC. The encoded protein is CASSTQFPEQYF. The J gene is TRBJ2-7, the V gene TRBV28; D unresolved. The CDR3 covers 12 residues. The ends were cut back, 5 bases at V and 7 bases at J, with 12 bases in the middle. Germline V CDR1 and CDR2: MDHEN, SYDVKM. Full variable domain (remainder filled in from reference TRBV28 and TRBJ2-7): DVKVTQSSRYLVKRTGEKVFLECVQDMDHENMFWYRQDPGLGLRLIYFSYDVKMKEKGDIPEGYSVSREKKERFSLILESASTNQTSMYLCASSTQFPEQYFGPGTRLTVT.

This clone occurred a few times. The V call is TRBV5-1, the J call TRBJ2-1, with D possibly TRBD2 on 5 matching bases. Deletions cut 7 bases from V and 3 bases from J, with 14 bases between. CDR1 and CDR2 from the germline V gene are SGHRS and YFSETQ. This CDR3 contains 14 residues. The CDR3 protein is CASREVAFYNEQFF. In nucleotides, the CDR3 is TGCGCCAGCCGCGAGGTAGCGTTCTACAATGAGCAGTTCTTC.

This clone was recorded only once. The CDR3 coding sequence is TGTGCCAGTAGCCCCGTGCTGGGTTATGGAACCGGGGAGCTGTTTTTT. Translation: CASSPVLGYGTGELFF. J is TRBJ2-2 and V is TRBV19; unclear D gene. Trimming stripped 6 bases from V and 5 bases from J, with 19 bases between. The length of the CDR3 is 16 residues. The germline gives CDR1 LNHDA, CDR2 SQIVND (reference sequence).

The rearrangement uses TRBV7-9 and TRBJ1-2; D is unresolved. Germline V gene lookup returns CDR1 SEHNR and CDR2 FQNEAQ (reference sequence). The V and J ends lost 2 bases and 1 base respectively, with 11 bases between them. The CDR3 runs 15 residues. Here the CDR3 reads CASSLFLQVNYGYTF. The CDR3 DNA is TGTGCCAGCAGCTTATTCCTCCAGGTTAACTATGGCTACACCTTC.